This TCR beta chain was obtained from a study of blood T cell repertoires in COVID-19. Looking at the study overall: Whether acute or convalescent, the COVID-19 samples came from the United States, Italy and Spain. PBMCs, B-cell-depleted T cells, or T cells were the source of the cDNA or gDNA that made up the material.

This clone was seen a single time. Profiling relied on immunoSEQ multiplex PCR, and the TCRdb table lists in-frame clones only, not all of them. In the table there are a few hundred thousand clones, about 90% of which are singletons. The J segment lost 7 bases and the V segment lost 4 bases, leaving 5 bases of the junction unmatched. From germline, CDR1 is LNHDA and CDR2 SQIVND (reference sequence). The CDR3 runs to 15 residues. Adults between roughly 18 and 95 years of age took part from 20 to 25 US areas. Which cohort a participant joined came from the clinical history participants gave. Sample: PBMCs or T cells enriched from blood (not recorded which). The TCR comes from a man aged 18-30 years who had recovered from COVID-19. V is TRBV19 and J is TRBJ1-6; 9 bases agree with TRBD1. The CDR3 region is CASSRGTGRNSPLHF. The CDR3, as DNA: TGTGCCAGTAGTAGAGGGACAGGGAGAAATTCACCCCTCCACTTT.